The clone carrying this TCR beta chain was counted only a few times. The target antigen is unknown. The source of the sample is a study of T-cell reconstitution after alpha-beta-depleted transplantation in children. The germline gives CDR1 MDHEN, CDR2 SYDVKM. Trimming shortened V by 5 bases and J by 8 bases, and 10 bases separated the two germline ends. The CDR3 totals 12 residues. Researchers prepared the TCRbeta library using unique molecular identifiers, the study reports. TCRdb re-analysed the PCR reads in MiXCR, keeping a single row per CDR3 protein. The sample has about 640,000 distinct CDR3 sequences; around 13% are singletons. Study-level results: Once a year had passed after transplant, T-cell counts and diversity came mostly from newly produced T cells.

The clonotype originates from a male patient younger than 18 who had a stem cell transplant for acute myeloid leukemia, so the T cells may come from the graft donor. V gene TRBV28 combines with J gene TRBJ2-1; unclear D gene. The sequencing used PBMCs, mostly from graft donor cells, collected 360 days after TCRalphabeta/CD19-depleted stem cell transplant. The CDR3 sequence: CASSLSLDEQFF. For the CDR3, the DNA is TGTGCCAGCAGTCTCTCGTTGGATGAGCAGTTCTTC.